This is a list of T cell receptor beta chains from one sample in a study of blood T cell repertoires in COVID-19. Only in-frame clones appear in the TCRdb table, and some are missing; sequencing was by immunoSEQ multiplex PCR. The sample includes 80,000 to 100,000 clones, over 80% of them seen just once. Sequencing was performed on peripheral blood. The receptors were sampled from a human donor with active COVID-19. The donor label of this sample is uncertain. Both conserved end residues are part of each CDR3. The order of the fields is CDR3 protein, D gene, J gene, V gene, CDR3 length. The D gene is left open where the match is weak.

CDR3: CASSQDQGANGYTF; D: TRBD1; J: TRBJ1-2; V: TRBV19; length: 14
CDR3: CSVDRTDRTDTQYF; D: .; J: TRBJ2-3; V: TRBV29-1; length: 14
CDR3: CASSARLTGLTEAFF; D: TRBD1; J: TRBJ1-1; V: TRBV28; length: 15
CDR3: CASSLTQGPLYEQYF; D: .; J: TRBJ2-7; V: TRBV7-3; length: 15
CDR3: CASSQGTSLYYEQYF; D: .; J: TRBJ2-7; V: TRBV14; length: 15
CDR3: CASSLNARGNSPLHF; D: TRBD1; J: TRBJ1-6; V: TRBV7-3; length: 15
CDR3: CASSPPGDINQPQHF; D: .; J: TRBJ1-5; V: TRBV6-5; length: 15
CDR3: CASSFTAGQGAEKLFF; D: TRBD1; J: TRBJ1-4; V: TRBV7-9; length: 16
CDR3: CASSPTPGGQNEQFF; D: .; J: TRBJ2-1; V: TRBV5-1; length: 15
CDR3: CASSYWGGLNTEAFF; D: .; J: TRBJ1-1; V: TRBV6-5; length: 15
CDR3: CASSQEDRRNSPLHF; D: TRBD1; J: TRBJ1-6; V: TRBV4-1; length: 15
CDR3: CASRPGPAEAFF; D: .; J: TRBJ1-1; V: TRBV7-9; length: 12
CDR3: CASSPSTVPSGNTIYF; D: .; J: TRBJ1-3; V: TRBV7-8; length: 16
CDR3: CASSQDRENTEAFF; D: .; J: TRBJ1-1; V: TRBV4-3; length: 14
CDR3: CASSHRQSTPEQYF; D: .; J: TRBJ2-7; V: TRBV7-2; length: 14
CDR3: CATSDKQGATYNEQFF; D: TRBD1; J: TRBJ2-1; V: TRBV24-1; length: 16
CDR3: CAISQQGARDIQYF; D: TRBD1; J: TRBJ2-4; V: TRBV10-3; length: 14
CDR3: CASSLEAGEAGNTIYF; D: .; J: TRBJ1-3; V: TRBV5-4; length: 16
CDR3: CASSLVRGYGYTF; D: .; J: TRBJ1-2; V: TRBV7-8; length: 13
CDR3: CASSSDRSLQFF; D: .; J: TRBJ2-1; V: TRBV12-3/TRBV12-4; length: 12
CDR3: CASSWHGTTDTGELFF; D: TRBD2; J: TRBJ2-2; V: TRBV5-1; length: 16
CDR3: CASSIQGTDTQYF; D: .; J: TRBJ2-3; V: TRBV19; length: 13
CDR3: CATLPGDYGELFF; D: .; J: TRBJ2-2; V: TRBV10-3; length: 13
CDR3: CASSPLLAGGYSGANVLTF; D: TRBD2; J: TRBJ2-6; V: TRBV6-6; length: 19
CDR3: CASSFGVVGYTF; D: .; J: TRBJ1-2; V: TRBV5-6; length: 12
CDR3: CASRPGRGSYGYTF; D: .; J: TRBJ1-2; V: TRBV19; length: 14
CDR3: CASSPSGANYGYTF; D: .; J: TRBJ1-2; V: TRBV5-5; length: 14
CDR3: CASSLVSGGETGELFF; D: TRBD2; J: TRBJ2-2; V: TRBV7-8; length: 16
CDR3: CASSLVSRSNQPQHF; D: .; J: TRBJ1-5; V: TRBV7-8; length: 15
CDR3: CAIPGQNTGELFF; D: .; J: TRBJ2-2; V: TRBV5-1; length: 13
CDR3: CASSGTESSGANVLTF; D: .; J: TRBJ2-6; V: TRBV6-4; length: 16
CDR3: CASSPEGQGAQGQYF; D: TRBD1; J: TRBJ2-7; V: TRBV18; length: 15
CDR3: CASTQPGGETEAFF; D: .; J: TRBJ1-1; V: TRBV7-2; length: 14
CDR3: CASSPQAGGRDTQYF; D: TRBD2; J: TRBJ2-3; V: TRBV5-4; length: 15
CDR3: CASSQYELAGGPDTQYF; D: TRBD2; J: TRBJ2-3; V: TRBV4-2; length: 17
CDR3: CSVAFVAGGAEQYF; D: TRBD2; J: TRBJ2-7; V: TRBV29-1; length: 14
CDR3: CASSSRALGDYGYTF; D: .; J: TRBJ1-2; V: TRBV6-5; length: 15
CDR3: CASSRRGQGIYTGELFF; D: TRBD1; J: TRBJ2-2; V: TRBV25-1; length: 17
CDR3: CASTEESRTEAFF; D: .; J: TRBJ1-1; V: TRBV2; length: 13
CDR3: CASSLDKRGVTDTQYF; D: TRBD2; J: TRBJ2-3; V: TRBV7-9; length: 16
CDR3: CASRIRGLGQPQHF; D: TRBD1; J: TRBJ1-5; V: TRBV6-5; length: 14
CDR3: CASSHLTYRLQYF; D: .; J: TRBJ2-7; V: TRBV14; length: 13
CDR3: CASSYSRGIYGYTF; D: .; J: TRBJ1-2; V: TRBV6-5; length: 14
CDR3: CASSRDRANEKLFF; D: TRBD1; J: TRBJ1-4; V: TRBV3-1/TRBV3-2; length: 14
CDR3: CASSIDSGVTEAFF; D: .; J: TRBJ1-1; V: TRBV19; length: 14
CDR3: CASSQDRTGVGYGYTF; D: TRBD1; J: TRBJ1-2; V: TRBV4-3; length: 16
CDR3: CASSLWGGRETQYF; D: TRBD2; J: TRBJ2-5; V: TRBV11-2; length: 14
CDR3: CASSRRQRDGELFF; D: TRBD2; J: TRBJ2-2; V: TRBV19; length: 14
CDR3: CASSHRRTGYDEQYF; D: TRBD1; J: TRBJ2-7; V: TRBV6-5; length: 15
CDR3: CASSPPLEPGELFF; D: .; J: TRBJ2-2; V: TRBV7-8; length: 14
CDR3: CASSLSPGLEAFF; D: .; J: TRBJ1-1; V: TRBV7-3; length: 13
CDR3: CASSLSGTRSYEQFF; D: TRBD2; J: TRBJ2-1; V: TRBV4-2; length: 15
CDR3: CSVLGRGEKLFF; D: .; J: TRBJ1-4; V: TRBV29-1; length: 12
CDR3: CASSVGGQDTEAFF; D: .; J: TRBJ1-1; V: TRBV9; length: 14
CDR3: CATSREDQETQYF; D: .; J: TRBJ2-5; V: TRBV15; length: 13
CDR3: CASSQVTGGQTEAFF; D: TRBD1; J: TRBJ1-1; V: TRBV5-1; length: 15
CDR3: CASSSGTVSNEQFF; D: TRBD1; J: TRBJ2-1; V: TRBV7-8; length: 14
CDR3: CATSDLAGSNQPQHF; D: .; J: TRBJ1-5; V: TRBV24-1; length: 15